The T cell receptor (beta chain) described here comes from a study of blood T cell repertoires in COVID-19. Study-level information: From the United States, Italy and Spain came samples of acute and convalescent COVID-19.

Profiled with immunoSEQ multiplex PCR; TCRdb holds only in-frame clones, not every one. The sample includes over 450,000 clones, 85% to 90% of them seen just once. The CDR3 contains 14 residues. Germline CDR1 is SGDLS and CDR2 is YYNGEE. V was pared by 4 bases and J by 5 bases, with 6 bases of the junction left unmatched. The chain employs TRBV9 and TRBJ2-3, with 8 nucleotides matching TRBD2. Sequenced sample: peripheral blood. This TCR came from a woman aged 50 to 60 with COVID-19, enrolled during active disease. CDR3 region: CASSPRTSQDTQYF. CDR3 nucleotide sequence: TGTGCCAGCAGCCCTCGGACTAGCCAAGATACGCAGTATTTT.